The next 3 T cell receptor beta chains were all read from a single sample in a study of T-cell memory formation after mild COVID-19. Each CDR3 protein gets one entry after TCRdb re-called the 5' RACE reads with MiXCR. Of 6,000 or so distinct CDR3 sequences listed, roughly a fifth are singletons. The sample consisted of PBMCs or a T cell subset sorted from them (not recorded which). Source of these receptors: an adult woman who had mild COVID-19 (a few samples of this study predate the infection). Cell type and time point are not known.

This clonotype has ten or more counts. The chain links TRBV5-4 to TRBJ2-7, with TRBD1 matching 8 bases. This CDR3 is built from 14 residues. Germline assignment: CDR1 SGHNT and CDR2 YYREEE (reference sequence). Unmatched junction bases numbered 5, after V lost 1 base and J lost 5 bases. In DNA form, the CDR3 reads TGTGCCAGCAGCTTGATCAGGGGGCTGAACGAGCAGTACTTC. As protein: CASSLIRGLNEQYF.

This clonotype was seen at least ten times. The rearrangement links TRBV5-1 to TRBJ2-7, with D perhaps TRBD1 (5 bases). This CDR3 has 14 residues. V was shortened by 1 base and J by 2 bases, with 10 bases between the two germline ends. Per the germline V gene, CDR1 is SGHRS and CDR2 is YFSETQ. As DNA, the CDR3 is TGCGCCAGCAGCTTGTACGACAGAGCCTACGAGCAGTACTTC. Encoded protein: CASSLYDRAYEQYF.

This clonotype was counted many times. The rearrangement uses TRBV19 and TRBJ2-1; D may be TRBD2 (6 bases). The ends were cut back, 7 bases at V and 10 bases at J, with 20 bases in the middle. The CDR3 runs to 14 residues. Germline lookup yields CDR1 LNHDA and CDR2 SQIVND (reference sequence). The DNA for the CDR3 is TGTGCCAGTATACCGGCGGGACGGTCGGGGGAGCAGTTCTTC. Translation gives CASIPAGRSGEQFF.